This T cell receptor (beta chain) is drawn from a study of shared clonotypes between healthy human individuals. In the source study's methods: In the immunoSEQ data, sequences were junction-only and lacked quality scores, so filtering differed. The data were produced by immunoSEQ multiplex PCR, yet TCRdb's version contains in-frame clones alone and is incomplete. That table furnishes V, J and clone size, whereas the DNA furnished D and trimming. The sample includes hundreds of thousands of clones, around 87% of them seen just once. The CDR3 spans 14 residues. V shed 1 base and J 6 bases; nucleotides not matched to a gene: 4. The germline V gene encodes CDR1 MNHEY and CDR2 SMNVEV (reference sequence). CD8 memory fractions consisted of CD45RO+ and CCR7-negative CD45RA+ TemRA cells together. This clone came up a few times. Other nucleotide sequences from this sample produce the same CDR3.

The TCR sequence derives from a man aged 18 to 35 in good health. The specimen sequenced was memory CD8+ T cells sorted from blood. The subset was: CD45RO+ cells pooled with CCR7-negative TemRA cells. The V call is TRBV27, the J call TRBJ2-7, with 9 bases that match TRBD2. CDR3 loop: CASSLLAGEGEQYF. CDR3 sequence (DNA): TGTGCCAGCAGTTTATTAGCGGGAGAGGGCGAGCAGTACTTC.